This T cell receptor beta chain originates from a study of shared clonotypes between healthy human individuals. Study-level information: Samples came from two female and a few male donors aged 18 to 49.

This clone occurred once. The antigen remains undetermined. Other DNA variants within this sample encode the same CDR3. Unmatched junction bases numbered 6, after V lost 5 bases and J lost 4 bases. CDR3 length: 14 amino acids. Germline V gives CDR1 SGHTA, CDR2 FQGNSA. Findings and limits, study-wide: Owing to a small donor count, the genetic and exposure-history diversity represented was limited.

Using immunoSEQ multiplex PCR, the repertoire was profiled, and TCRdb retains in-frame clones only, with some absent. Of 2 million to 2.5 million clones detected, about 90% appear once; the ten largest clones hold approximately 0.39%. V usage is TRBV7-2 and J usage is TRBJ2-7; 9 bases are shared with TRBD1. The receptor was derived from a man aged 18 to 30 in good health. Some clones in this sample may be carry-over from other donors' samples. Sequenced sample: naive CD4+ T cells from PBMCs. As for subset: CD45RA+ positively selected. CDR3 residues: CASSRGQGRYEQYF. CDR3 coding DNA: TGTGCCAGCAGCAGGGGACAGGGACGATACGAGCAGTACTTC.